The 20 T cell receptor beta chains in this list originate from one sample, sequenced in a study of blood T cell repertoires in COVID-19. Profiling relied on immunoSEQ multiplex PCR, and the TCRdb table lists in-frame clones only, not all of them. The sample shows fewer than 250,000 clones, approximately 81% of them seen only once. Sequencing input: peripheral blood. Receptor source: a human donor in a cohort sampled during active COVID-19.

V and J are TRBV18 and TRBJ2-6; 7 bases agree with TRBD1. The CDR3 is made up of 17 amino acids. Trimming took 6 bases from V and 0 from J; bases not matched to a gene: 8. Germline lookup yields CDR1 KGHSH and CDR2 LQKENI. The CDR3 sequence is CASSGIQGRSGANVLTF. The CDR3 DNA is TGTGCCAGCTCCGGGATACAGGGGCGCTCTGGGGCCAACGTCCTGACTTTC.

The J gene is TRBJ1-2, the V gene TRBV7-9; 7 nucleotides align to TRBD1. Germline loops: CDR1 SEHNR, CDR2 FQNEAQ (reference sequence). There are 13 residues in the CDR3. With 5 bases clipped from V and 1 base from J, the junction kept 1 base outside the gene matches. The CDR3 region has the DNA TGTGCCAGCAGCCGGGACAGTAACTATGGCTACACCTTC. It codes for CASSRDSNYGYTF.

With regard to this clone: One end of the junction does not line up with germline, which may come from a read error. V and J are TRBV6-5 and TRBJ1-4; tentative D call: TRBD1 (6 bases). CDR1 and CDR2 (germline): MNHEY, SVGAGI. The CDR3 sequence is 12 residues long. The CDR3 DNA is TGTGCTAGCAACCACAGGGATGAAAAACTGTTTTTT. Its protein product is CASNHRDEKLFF.

The rearrangement uses TRBV6-5 and TRBJ1-5; 8 bases are a match to TRBD1. The V segment lost 4 bases and the J segment 3 bases; nucleotides outside the gene matches: 5. The germline CDR1 and CDR2 sequences are MNHEY and SVGAGI. The CDR3 is made up of 15 amino acids. The CDR3, as DNA: TGTGCCAGCAGTTCCGGACAGGGCAACAATCAGCCCCAGCATTTT. Its translation is CASSSGQGNNQPQHF.

This clone has a handful of counts. This chain connects TRBV6-1 to TRBJ1-5, with TRBD1 identical over 8 bases. CDR3 length: 16 amino acids. V shed 4 bases, J shed 4 bases, and the junction held 9 bases outside the gene matches. Per the germline V gene, CDR1 is MNHNS and CDR2 is SASEGT. DNA of the CDR3: TGTGCCAGCAGTGTGGGGAGACAGGGGAAGAATCAGCCCCAGCATTTT. Protein product: CASSVGRQGKNQPQHF.

The chain uses TRBV4-1 and TRBJ2-7; a weak D match, TRBD1 (5 bases). The CDR3 extends over 15 amino acids. Germline CDR1 is MGHRA and CDR2 is YSYEKL. Trimming removed 0 bases at V and 3 bases at J, with 12 bases between. CDR3 residues: CASSQDTLGLYEQYF. The DNA for the CDR3 is TGCGCCAGCAGCCAAGACACCCTGGGGCTCTACGAGCAGTACTTC.

The chain carries TRBV28 and TRBJ2-5; D is possibly TRBD1 (5 bases). Germline loops: CDR1 MDHEN, CDR2 SYDVKM. Trimming left V 5 bases short and J 4 bases short, with 11 bases between. The CDR3 has 13 amino acids. The DNA for the CDR3 is TGTGCCAGCAGTAAAGGGGCTATAGAGACCCAGTACTTC. Protein product: CASSKGAIETQYF.

The chain uses TRBV11-3 and TRBJ2-3; 8 bases match TRBD2. V was pared by 4 bases and J by 5 bases, with 5 bases of the junction left unmatched. From germline, CDR1 is SGHNT and CDR2 YENEEA. CDR3 length equals 14 residues. The chain's CDR3 is CASSSPGLGDTQYF. DNA for the CDR3: TGTGCCAGCAGCTCACCGGGACTAGGAGATACGCAGTATTTT.

The chain carries TRBV28 and TRBJ2-7, with no clear D. The V end lost 3 bases, the J end lost 6 bases, and 12 bases lay between the germline ends. Germline V gene lookup returns CDR1 MDHEN and CDR2 SYDVKM. There are 13 residues in the CDR3. The CDR3 nucleotides read TGTGCCAGCAGTTTCGGTCTCGTCGGCGAGCAGTACGTC. This sequence encodes CASSFGLVGEQYV.

This sequence joins TRBV2 and TRBJ2-2; 10 bases fit TRBD2. Germline CDR1 is SNHLY and CDR2 is FYNNEI. After removal of 3 bases from V and 5 bases from J, the junction contained 9 bases not matched to a gene. The CDR3 length is 17 residues. CDR3 protein: CASSDLAGVGATGELFF. For the CDR3, the DNA is TGTGCCAGCAGTGATCTAGCGGGGGTCGGAGCAACCGGGGAGCTGTTTTTT.

This rearrangement joins TRBV27 to TRBJ1-1; TRBD1 matches 7 bases. Germline assignment: CDR1 MNHEY and CDR2 SMNVEV (reference sequence). The CDR3 extends over 17 amino acids. Trimming at V came to 2 bases and at J to 1 base, leaving 10 bases not matched to a gene. CDR3 sequence (DNA): TGTGCCAGCAGTTTACGAGGGTCGACAGGGACGAACACTGAAGCTTTCTTT. This sequence encodes CASSLRGSTGTNTEAFF.

The chain is built from TRBV28 and TRBJ1-1; D might be TRBD1 (6 bases). CDR1 and CDR2 (germline): MDHEN, SYDVKM. The germline V and J ends were trimmed by 8 bases and 8 bases, with 15 bases remaining between them. The CDR3 totals 12 residues. Here the CDR3 DNA reads TGTGCCAGCCCGGGGGGGGCGGGCGAAGCTTTCTTT. This encodes CASPGGAGEAFF.

The J gene is TRBJ1-1, the V gene TRBV27; maybe TRBD1 (6 bases). Germline loops: CDR1 MNHEY, CDR2 SMNVEV (reference sequence). V shed 7 bases and J shed 4 bases, with 13 bases lying between them. CDR3 length: 13 amino acids. Here the CDR3 DNA reads TGTGCCAGCACAACAGGGTTTGGCACTGAAGCTTTCTTT. Translating gives CASTTGFGTEAFF.

Written as DNA, the CDR3 is TGTGCCAGCAGTGTCGGGGGAACCGGGGAGCTGTTTTTT. Its translation is CASSVGGTGELFF. This chain joins TRBV2 and TRBJ2-2; TRBD2 might be the D (6 bases). The CDR3 sequence is 13 residues long. In germline, CDR1 is SNHLY, CDR2 FYNNEI. Deletions cut 4 bases from V and 5 bases from J, with 8 bases between.

The chain joins TRBV19 to TRBJ2-6; D is possibly TRBD1 (6 bases). Trimming shortened V by 6 bases and J by 1 base, and 16 bases separated the two germline ends. The CDR3 loop spans 17 amino acids. Germline values: CDR1 LNHDA, CDR2 SQIVND (reference sequence). CDR3 region: CASRTPGVGSGANVLTF. DNA for the CDR3: TGTGCCAGTAGAACCCCAGGGGTAGGATCTGGGGCCAACGTCCTGACTTTC. Looking up the rest from reference TRBV19 and TRBJ2-6 gives the full variable domain: DGGITQSPKYLFRKEGQNVTLSCEQNLNHDAMYWYRQDPGQGLRLIYYSQIVNDFQKGDIAEGYSVSREKKESFPLTVTSAQKNPTAFYLCASRTPGVGSGANVLTFGAGSRLTVL.

This clone appeared once. This chain uses TRBV10-3 with TRBJ2-1, with TRBD1 as a possible D gene (5 bases). Trimming left V 3 bases short and J 5 bases short, with 11 bases between. This CDR3 contains 14 residues. Germline-derived CDR1 and CDR2 are ENHRY and SYGVKD. CDR3 nucleotides: TGTGCCATCAGTGATTTGGTAGGGGACAATGAGCAGTTCTTC. It yields the protein CAISDLVGDNEQFF.

This chain links TRBV5-4 with TRBJ1-2; D is uncertain. The length of the CDR3 is 14 residues. CDR1 is SGHNT, CDR2 YYREEE, per germline (reference sequence). Trimming stripped 0 bases from V and 2 bases from J, with 8 bases between. Here the CDR3 reads CASSLVYTNYGYTF. CDR3 DNA: TGTGCCAGCAGCTTGGTTTATACAAACTATGGCTACACCTTC. The whole variable domain, remainder taken from reference TRBV5-4 and TRBJ1-2, is ETGVTQSPTHLIKTRGQQVTLRCSSQSGHNTVSWYQQALGQGPQFIFQYYREEENGRGNFPPRFSGLQFPNYSSELNVNALELDDSALYLCASSLVYTNYGYTFGSGTRLTVV.

The rearrangement uses TRBV6-5 and TRBJ2-5; 9 nucleotides line up with TRBD1. From germline, CDR1 is MNHEY and CDR2 SVGAGI. The V gene end was trimmed by 8 bases and the J gene end by 3 bases; junction bases not matched to a gene: 4. CDR3 length: 13 amino acids. CDR3 bases: TGTGCCAGCGGACGGGACAGGGAAGAGACCCAGTACTTC. The encoded protein is CASGRDREETQYF.

The chain is built from TRBV4-1 and TRBJ2-2; 10 nucleotides align to TRBD2. The V segment lost 0 bases and the J segment 9 bases; nucleotides outside the gene matches: 10. The CDR3 consists of 17 residues. CDR1 MGHRA and CDR2 YSYEKL come from the germline V gene. The chain's CDR3 is CASSQDTSGRVHRELFF. The CDR3 nucleotides are TGCGCCAGCAGCCAAGATACCAGCGGGAGGGTCCACCGGGAGCTGTTTTTT.

The chain is built from TRBV19 and TRBJ1-5, with a weak D call TRBD1 (5 bases). CDR3 length: 16 amino acids. Trimming cost V 3 bases and J 4 bases, with 16 bases left between them. Germline-derived CDR1 and CDR2 are LNHDA and SQIVND (reference sequence). CDR3 loop: CASSMGSGVGNQPQHF. As DNA, the CDR3 is TGTGCCAGTAGTATGGGTTCGGGGGTTGGGAATCAGCCCCAGCATTTT.